A selection of T cell receptor beta chains follows, all from one sample in a study of T cell responses to AZD1222 COVID-19 vaccine. Generated by immunoSEQ multiplex PCR, the TCRdb table keeps only in-frame clones and is missing some. The profile shows 100,000 to 150,000 clones, roughly 88% of them singletons. The sample consisted of peripheral blood, taken on day 0 of AZD1222 vaccination. The source is an adult in good health. Both conserved end residues are part of each CDR3. A D gene is named only where the DNA matches it firmly. Not every row has a clone size; where given, it reads once, few, many or a size class.

V gene	D gene	J gene	clone size	CDR3 protein	CDR3 DNA
TRBV5-5	-	TRBJ2-5	-	CASSLAAVLQETQYF	TGTGCCAGCAGCTTGGCAGCGGTTCTCCAAGAGACCCAGTACTTC
TRBV5-1	-	TRBJ1-1	-	CASSDRLGGTEAFF	TGCGCCAGCAGCGACCGACTGGGCGGGACTGAAGCTTTCTTT
TRBV19	TRBD1	TRBJ1-3	-	CASSWDSSSGNTIYF	TGTGCCAGTAGTTGGGACAGTTCCTCTGGAAACACCATATATTTT
TRBV24-1	-	TRBJ2-2	-	CATSDNDITGELFF	TGTGCCACCAGTGATAATGATATCACCGGGGAGCTGTTTTTT
TRBV27	-	TRBJ2-3	-	CASTRDEANTQYF	TGTGCCAGCACCCGGGACGAAGCAAATACGCAGTATTTT
TRBV5-8	-	TRBJ1-3	-	CASSLRGEVGNTIYF	TGTGCCAGCAGCTTGAGAGGGGAGGTTGGAAACACCATATATTTT
TRBV7-2	TRBD2	TRBJ2-5	-	CASSFMLAGGWETQYF	TGTGCCAGCAGCTTTATGCTAGCGGGGGGATGGGAGACCCAGTACTTC
TRBV4-2	-	TRBJ2-5	few	CASSQDRGSGETQYF	TGTGCCAGCAGCCAAGATCGTGGGAGCGGGGAGACCCAGTACTTC
TRBV7-9	-	TRBJ2-4	-	CASSLGLDREGIQYF	TGTGCCAGCAGCTTAGGCTTGGACAGGGAGGGCATTCAGTACTTC
TRBV28	-	TRBJ2-1	-	CASSSPRREQFF	TGTGCCAGCAGTTCCCCCAGGCGGGAGCAGTTCTTC
TRBV5-5	-	TRBJ2-2	-	CASSRDVPTGELFF	TGTGCCAGCAGCCGAGATGTCCCGACCGGGGAGCTGTTTTTT
TRBV5-1	TRBD2	TRBJ2-3	-	CASSHMTSRRTDTQYF	TGCGCCAGCAGCCACATGACTAGCAGAAGGACAGATACGCAGTATTTT
TRBV7-2	-	TRBJ2-5	-	CASSLGPPGETQYF	TGTGCCAGCAGCCTGGGCCCACCCGGGGAGACCCAGTACTTC
TRBV18	-	TRBJ1-5	-	CASSAGNQPQHF	TGTGCCAGCTCAGCGGGGAATCAGCCCCAGCATTTT
TRBV7-2	-	TRBJ1-1	-	CASSRGSGVINTEAFF	TGTGCCAGCAGCCGGGGTAGTGGGGTAATTAACACTGAAGCTTTCTTT
TRBV24-1	-	TRBJ1-2	-	CATSGYNYGYTF	TGTGCCACCAGTGGGTATAACTATGGCTACACCTTC
TRBV7-2	-	TRBJ1-3	-	CASSSDSGGNTIYF	TGTGCCAGCAGCTCAGACTCGGGCGGAAACACCATATATTTT
TRBV5-1	TRBD2	TRBJ2-1	-	CASSLTAGGSNEQFF	TGCGCCAGCAGCTTGACCGCGGGAGGGTCAAATGAGCAGTTCTTC
TRBV27	-	TRBJ2-7	-	CASSLVTEADEQYF	TGTGCCAGCAGTTTGGTCACCGAAGCCGACGAGCAGTACTTC
TRBV6-5	-	TRBJ2-3	once	CASSYSSTDTQYF	TGTGCCAGCAGTTACTCATCAACAGATACGCAGTATTTT
TRBV5-1	TRBD1	TRBJ2-7	-	CASSGTVPAYEQYF	TGCGCCAGCAGTGGGACAGTACCTGCCTACGAGCAGTACTTC
TRBV27	TRBD2	TRBJ2-5	-	CASSPSGRRETQYF	TGTGCCAGCAGTCCTAGCGGGAGGAGAGAGACCCAGTACTTC
TRBV30	TRBD1	TRBJ2-1	-	CAWGWEDRGNEQFF	TGTGCCTGGGGATGGGAGGACAGGGGCAATGAGCAGTTCTTC
TRBV6-1	-	TRBJ2-1	-	CASSELGTNEQFF	TGTGCCAGCAGTGAATTGGGGACGAATGAGCAGTTCTTC
TRBV6-5	-	TRBJ1-1	-	CASVRDQLNTEAFF	TGTGCCAGCGTCCGGGACCAGTTGAACACTGAAGCTTTCTTT
TRBV5-1	TRBD1	TRBJ2-3	-	CATRQGEADTQYF	TGCGCCACCCGACAGGGCGAAGCAGATACGCAGTATTTT
TRBV4-1	-	TRBJ2-3	-	CASSPSGITDTQYF	TGCGCCAGCAGCCCGTCGGGCATTACAGATACGCAGTATTTT
TRBV18	-	TRBJ2-5	few	CASSPRTVQETQYF	TGTGCCAGCTCACCGCGGACGGTCCAAGAGACCCAGTACTTC
TRBV5-1	-	TRBJ1-1	-	CASSLAGTTEAFF	TGCGCCAGCAGCTTGGCCGGAACAACTGAAGCTTTCTTT
TRBV5-1	-	TRBJ1-2	once	CASSLASGVYGYTF	TGCGCCAGCAGCTTGGCCTCAGGGGTCTATGGCTACACCTTC
TRBV5-1	-	TRBJ2-7	-	CASSLGTSSYEQYF	TGCGCCAGCAGCTTGGGTACGAGCTCCTACGAGCAGTACTTC
TRBV5-1	-	TRBJ1-1	-	CASSDSLNTEAFF	TGCGCCAGCAGTGACAGCTTGAACACTGAAGCTTTCTTT
TRBV7-9	-	TRBJ2-5	-	CASSLASSGIETQYF	TGTGCCAGCAGCTTAGCTTCATCAGGGATTGAGACCCAGTACTTC
TRBV5-4	TRBD2	TRBJ2-5	-	CASSGGTSGQETQYF	TGTGCCAGCAGCGGGGGGACTAGCGGTCAAGAGACCCAGTACTTC
TRBV10-3	-	TRBJ1-3	-	CATAGTEGPGNTIYF	TGTGCCACGGCGGGGACTGAAGGTCCTGGAAACACCATATATTTT
TRBV2	-	TRBJ1-3	-	CASSAQAPSGNTIYF	TGTGCCAGCAGTGCACAGGCTCCCTCTGGAAACACCATATATTTT
TRBV11-2	-	TRBJ1-3	-	CASSLSGTAGNTIYF	TGTGCCAGCAGCTTAAGTGGGACCGCTGGAAACACCATATATTTT
TRBV10-1	-	TRBJ2-1	-	CASSEAPATDNEQFF	TGCGCCAGCAGTGAGGCCCCGGCGACCGACAATGAGCAGTTCTTC
TRBV3-1/TRBV3-2	-	TRBJ1-4	few	CASSLGTAGGEKLFF	TGTGCCAGCAGCCTCGGGACGGCGGGAGGAGAAAAACTGTTTTTT
TRBV2	-	TRBJ2-7	-	CASSVMNEQYF	TGTGCCAGCAGTGTGATGAACGAGCAGTACTTC
TRBV6-2/TRBV6-3	TRBD1	TRBJ2-7	-	CASSYPGQGIYEQYF	TGTGCCAGCAGTTACCCGGGACAGGGTATCTACGAGCAGTACTTC
TRBV28	-	TRBJ1-2	few	CASSLGLGYTF	TGTGCCAGCAGTTTAGGGCTGGGCTACACCTTC
TRBV6-5	TRBD2	TRBJ2-7	once	CASRPSGPGYEQYF	TGTGCCAGCAGACCTAGCGGGCCTGGCTACGAGCAGTACTTC